Listed here are 16 T cell receptor beta chains from one sample, sequenced in a study of shared clonotypes between healthy human individuals. The assay was immunoSEQ multiplex PCR, and TCRdb's table has in-frame clones only and misses some. Found here are around 700,000 clones, over 65% of them singletons; the top ten hold over 1.5%. Sequencing input: memory CD4+ T cells sorted from blood. The subset: CD45RA-negative fraction. The receptors derive from a woman in her twenties or thirties in good health.

This clone turned up a few times. This CDR3 is CASSLEFGRSRGYGYTF. CDR3 sequence (DNA): TGTGCCAGCAGCCTCGAGTTCGGCCGATCAAGGGGCTATGGCTACACCTTC. The chain uses TRBV13 and TRBJ1-2, with D maybe TRBD1 (5 bases). In germline, CDR1 is PRHDT, CDR2 FYEKMQ (reference sequence). The CDR3 contains 17 residues. The V end was cut by 5 bases, the J end by 4 bases, with 23 bases between.

Concerning this clone: Additional DNA sequences in this sample encode the identical CDR3. The chain combines TRBV21-1 with TRBJ2-5; the table's TRBD2 call for D was not verified on the DNA. TRBV21-1 is designated a pseudogene. This CDR3 has 12 amino acids. The CDR3 DNA follows: TGTGCCAGCAGCAAAGTGCGGGAGACCCAGTACTTC. Amino acid sequence: CASSKVRETQYF.

This chain joins TRBV11-2 and TRBJ2-1; 8 bases fit TRBD2. The CDR3 has 17 amino acids. J was trimmed by 0 bases and V by 1 base; bases with no gene match: 5. Germline V lookup: CDR1 SGHAT, CDR2 FQNNGV. CDR3: CASSLGFTSGSYNEQFF. For the CDR3, the DNA is TGTGCCAGCAGCTTAGGTTTCACTAGCGGCTCCTACAATGAGCAGTTCTTC.

This chain joins TRBV29-1 and TRBJ2-5, with 10 bases that match TRBD1. Germline V gives CDR1 SQVTM, CDR2 ANQGSEA. The CDR3 totals 13 residues. Losses at the gene ends were 6 bases for V and 4 bases for J; bases not matched to a gene: 5. The CDR3, as DNA: TGCAGCGTCGACAGGGGGCTGGGAGAGACCCAGTACTTC. Protein product: CSVDRGLGETQYF.

As to this clone: Relative to the germline gene, one junction end is altered; a read error may explain this. The genes are TRBV30 and TRBJ2-1; D assignment may be TRBD1 or TRBD2 (6 bases each). CDR1 is GTSNPN, CDR2 SVGIG, per germline (reference sequence). There are 11 residues in the CDR3. The chain's CDR3 is CAWSGGARKIF. CDR3 in DNA: TGTGCCTGGAGTGGGGGGGCGCGAAAAATCTTC.

J is TRBJ2-1 and V is TRBV29-1; tentatively, D is TRBD2 (5 bases). With 8 bases removed from V and 8 bases from J, the gap between germline ends came to 13 bases. The length of the CDR3 is 11 residues. Germline assignment: CDR1 SQVTM and CDR2 ANQGSEA. CDR3 nucleotides: TGCAGCTTCGACTATGGGGATGAGCAGTTCTTC. Protein: CSFDYGDEQFF.

The chain carries TRBV25-1 and TRBJ2-3; no firm D call. This CDR3 is built from 11 residues. Trimming pared 6 bases from V and 3 bases from J, leaving 4 bases between. From germline, CDR1 is MGHDK and CDR2 SYGVNS. CDR3 amino acids: CASRVTDTQYF. DNA for the CDR3: TGTGCCAGCAGGGTTACAGATACGCAGTATTTT.

The V and J genes are TRBV7-9 and TRBJ2-7; perhaps TRBD1 as D (6 bases). Germline CDR1 reads SEHNR; CDR2 reads FQNEAQ (reference sequence). Trimming took off 4 bases at V and 3 bases at J, with 13 bases between the two ends. This CDR3 is 14 amino acids long. CDR3 coding DNA: TGTGCCAGCAGCTCTGAGGACAGAATCTACGAGCAGTACTTC. Its translation is CASSSEDRIYEQYF.

The V and J genes are TRBV19 and TRBJ2-7; possibly TRBD2 for D (6 bases). V lost 6 bases and J lost 2, with 17 bases in between. The CDR3 extends over 15 amino acids. Germline V CDR1 and CDR2: LNHDA, SQIVND (reference sequence). The CDR3 protein is CASRMAGSNPYEQYF. The CDR3 DNA sequence: TGTGCCAGTAGAATGGCCGGGAGTAATCCCTACGAGCAGTACTTC.

V is TRBV5-4 and J is TRBJ2-1; 12 bases are a match to TRBD2. Losses at the gene ends were 5 bases for V and 6 bases for J; bases not matched to a gene: 6. The CDR3 spans 15 residues. Germline CDR1 SGHNT, CDR2 YYREEE (reference sequence). CDR3 sequence: CASRLAGGIFNEQFF. The CDR3 coding sequence is TGTGCCAGCAGGCTAGCGGGAGGGATCTTCAATGAGCAGTTCTTC. Combining the CDR3 with reference TRBV5-4 and TRBJ2-1 gives the whole variable domain ETGVTQSPTHLIKTRGQQVTLRCSSQSGHNTVSWYQQALGQGPQFIFQYYREEENGRGNFPPRFSGLQFPNYSSELNVNALELDDSALYLCASRLAGGIFNEQFFGPGTRLTVL.

The V gene is TRBV4-1, the J gene TRBJ2-2; 13 bases align to TRBD2. The CDR3 contains 17 residues. The germline V gene encodes CDR1 MGHRA and CDR2 YSYEKL. V lost 5 bases, J lost 4 bases, and 7 bases stayed unmatched. CDR3 sequence reads: CASSFGLAGVSTGELFF. CDR3 sequence (DNA): TGCGCCAGCAGCTTCGGACTAGCGGGAGTCTCCACCGGGGAGCTGTTTTTT.

The chain uses TRBV29-1 and TRBJ2-5; 8 bases are a match to TRBD2. The CDR3 runs 14 residues. Germline CDR1 reads SQVTM; CDR2 reads ANQGSEA. V was pared by 5 bases and J by 5 bases, with 10 bases of the junction left unmatched. This CDR3 is CSVRTSRNSETQYF. The CDR3 coding sequence is TGCAGCGTTCGGACTAGCAGGAACTCGGAGACCCAGTACTTC.

In this sample, this clone turned up a few times. V usage is TRBV7-6 and J usage is TRBJ1-4; D not certain. The V end was cut by 1 base, the J end by 7 bases, with 13 bases between. CDR1 and CDR2 (germline): SGHVS, FNYEAQ. The CDR3 extends over 15 amino acids. CDR3 nucleotides: TGTGCCAGCAGCTTAGAGCCGAGGGTACCTGAAAAACTGTTTTTT. Residues: CASSLEPRVPEKLFF.

A few counts support this clone. The rearrangement uses TRBV19 and TRBJ2-2, with 7 bases matching TRBD1. CDR3 length: 12 amino acids. Per germline, CDR1 LNHDA and CDR2 SQIVND (reference sequence). Losses at the gene ends were 5 bases for V and 6 bases for J; bases not matched to a gene: 0. This CDR3 reads CASSDRAGELFF. In DNA, the CDR3 is TGTGCCAGTAGTGACAGGGCCGGGGAGCTGTTTTTT.

This chain connects TRBV7-9 to TRBJ2-5; D may correspond to TRBD1 or TRBD2 (6 bases each). The better agreement between TRBJ2-7 and the DNA end casts doubt on the J call. Germline V CDR1 and CDR2: SEHNR, FQNEAQ (reference sequence). The CDR3 totals 14 residues. Written as DNA, the CDR3 is TGTGCCAGCAGCTTAGACACAGGGCGGGGCGAGCAGTACTTC. Translated: CASSLDTGRGEQYF.

The chain combines TRBV28 with TRBJ2-7, with 11 positions matching TRBD1. This CDR3 spans 13 amino acids. Losses at the gene ends were 7 bases for V and 9 bases for J; bases not matched to a gene: 8. Looked up from germline, CDR1 is MDHEN and CDR2 is SYDVKM. This CDR3 reads CASKIGQGAGQYF. The CDR3 DNA reads TGTGCCAGCAAAATCGGACAGGGGGCAGGGCAGTACTTC.